This T cell receptor beta chain was identified during a study of control samples from healthy donors and cancer patients. Sequencing used immunoSEQ multiplex PCR; TCRdb keeps in-frame clones, though not all of them. This sample has roughly 88,000 clones, with around four fifths found just once. CDR3 length: 13 amino acids. Germline assignment: CDR1 LGHDT and CDR2 YNNKEL (reference sequence). V gave up 4 bases and J gave up 7 bases; unmatched junction bases: 7. The chain is built from TRBV3-1 (or the pseudogene TRBV3-2) and TRBJ2-7; 7 bases line up with TRBD2. The origin of this receptor is a man in his thirties or forties in good health. The sequenced sample was blood. CDR3: CASSPLDSGEQYF. In DNA form, the CDR3 reads TGTGCCAGCAGCCCTCTAGATAGCGGGGAGCAGTACTTC.